This TCR beta chain was captured in a study of T-cell reconstitution after alpha-beta-depleted transplantation in children. Trimming took off 3 bases at V and 4 bases at J, with 11 bases between the two ends. CDR3 length: 15 amino acids. The germline V gene has CDR1 KGHDR and CDR2 SFDVKD. The library targeted TCRbeta and was prepared with unique molecular identifiers. TCRdb itself ran the PCR reads through MiXCR, one entry per CDR3 protein. The table includes roughly 500,000 distinct CDR3 sequences, around a third detected once. The sequenced sample was PBMCs from the stem cell graft donor, obtained from the stem cell graft. The clonotype was recovered from a human donor who donated a stem cell graft to a child with aplastic anemia. V is TRBV24-1 and J is TRBJ2-2, with D possibly matching TRBD2 (6 bases). The CDR3 DNA reads TGTGCCACCAGTGATCCCGGGAGTCGCACCGGGGAGCTGTTTTTT. It specifies CATSDPGSRTGELFF.